Below are 11 T cell receptor beta chains sequenced from a single sample in a study of T cell repertoires in cytomegalovirus infection. TCRdb analysed the reads with MiXCR anew, one entry per CDR3 protein. This sample has hundreds of thousands of distinct CDR3 sequences, with more than 20% found just once. The sequencing input was CD8+ T cells from PBMCs. The receptor set was obtained from a human donor in good health (CMV status not recorded). Some clones in this sample may be carry-over from other donors' samples.

In this sample, this clonotype turned up many times. This chain joins TRBV20-1 and TRBJ1-1; D is unclear. CDR3 length equals 16 residues. The ends were cut back, 2 bases at V and 0 bases at J, with 16 bases in the middle. The V gene's germline CDR1 is DFQATT and CDR2 SNEGSKA (reference sequence). The CDR3 reads CSARTPAAGLNTEAFF. Here the CDR3 DNA reads TGCAGTGCTAGAACCCCCGCGGCAGGCCTGAACACTGAAGCTTTCTTT.

The sample holds many counts of this clonotype. The chain couples TRBV7-2 to TRBJ2-6; D is unclear. The CDR3 has 16 amino acids. Trimming took off 5 bases at V and 1 base at J, with 12 bases between the two ends. Germline-derived CDR1 and CDR2 are SGHTA and FQGNSA. The CDR3: CASSPTDGSGANVLTF. For the CDR3, the DNA is TGTGCCAGCAGCCCCACGGACGGATCTGGGGCCAACGTCCTGACTTTC.

This clonotype was found a few times. This chain links TRBV12-3 or TRBV12-4 with TRBJ2-5; D assignment may be TRBD1 or TRBD2 (5 bases each). Trimming cost V 3 bases and J 1 base, with 9 bases left between them. The CDR3 consists of 14 residues. The CDR3 DNA reads as TGTGCCAGCAGTTTTCGGGGACGCCAAGAGACCCAGTACTTC. Translating it yields CASSFRGRQETQYF.

This chain uses TRBV2 with TRBJ2-3, with 7 bases lining up with TRBD2. This CDR3 is built from 14 residues. CDR1 and CDR2 from the germline V gene are SNHLY and FYNNEI. The V and J ends lost 9 bases and 2 bases, in that order; junction bases with no gene match: 8. CDR3: CARTSGANTDTQYF. The CDR3 DNA follows: TGTGCCAGAACAAGCGGGGCGAACACAGATACGCAGTATTTT.

This chain connects TRBV20-1 to TRBJ2-7; D unclear. The CDR3 extends over 12 amino acids. The V end lost 3 bases, the J end lost 4 bases, and 10 bases lay between the germline ends. Germline V lookup: CDR1 DFQATT, CDR2 SNEGSKA (reference sequence). The CDR3: CSASHSGYEQYV. The CDR3 nucleotides are TGCAGTGCTAGTCATTCTGGATACGAGCAGTACGTC.

This clonotype appeared many times. This chain uses TRBV27 with TRBJ1-4, with D hard to call. V was pared by 5 bases and J by 3 bases, with 13 bases between. Germline CDR1 is MNHEY and CDR2 is SMNVEV (reference sequence). This CDR3 is built from 15 residues. This CDR3 is CASSPEQPPNEKLFF. The CDR3 DNA sequence: TGTGCCAGCAGTCCTGAACAGCCTCCTAATGAAAAACTGTTTTTT.

A few counts support this clonotype. CDR3 sequence: CASSRTGFTGELFF. The CDR3 coding sequence is TGTGCCAGCAGCCGGACAGGCTTTACCGGGGAGCTGTTTTTT. This chain links TRBV7-9 with TRBJ2-2, with TRBD1 matching 7 bases. The ends lost 5 bases at V and 5 bases at J; junction bases unmatched: 5. CDR1 SEHNR and CDR2 FQNEAQ come from the germline V gene (reference sequence). This CDR3 spans 14 amino acids.

Ten or more counts support this clonotype. The chain is built from TRBV7-2 and TRBJ2-5; D is undetermined. CDR3 length equals 13 residues. Germline-derived CDR1 and CDR2 are SGHTA and FQGNSA. The V and J ends lost 1 base and 1 base respectively, with 4 bases between them. The CDR3: CASSLGRQETQYF. The DNA of the CDR3 is TGTGCCAGCAGCTTAGGGCGCCAAGAGACCCAGTACTTC.

This clonotype has a count of ten or more. The chain combines TRBV7-6 with TRBJ1-4; no definite D call. Germline V lookup: CDR1 SGHVS, CDR2 FNYEAQ. V lost 3 bases and J lost 0, with 14 bases in between. The CDR3 length is 17 residues. The DNA of the CDR3 is TGTGCCAGCAGCTTTCGACCCTTAGAGGCAACTAATGAAAAACTGTTTTTT. It encodes CASSFRPLEATNEKLFF.

The chain joins TRBV7-9 to TRBJ1-1; 7 nucleotides agree with TRBD1. The V gene's germline CDR1 is SEHNR and CDR2 FQNEAQ (reference sequence). The V segment lost 5 bases and the J segment 6 bases; nucleotides outside the gene matches: 3. This CDR3 has 12 amino acids. This chain's CDR3 is CASSVGTAEAFF. CDR3 coding DNA: TGTGCCAGCAGCGTTGGGACAGCTGAAGCTTTCTTT.

In its sample, this clonotype was seen many times. The chain carries TRBV7-9 and TRBJ2-3; tentatively, D is TRBD1 (6 bases). The CDR3 loop spans 17 amino acids. The V end lost 4 bases, the J end lost 3 bases, and 20 bases lay between the germline ends. In germline, CDR1 is SEHNR, CDR2 FQNEAQ (reference sequence). Written as DNA, the CDR3 is TGTGCCAGCAGCTCATTGGGGGCAGTGCCAGAAACAGATACGCAGTATTTT. This encodes CASSSLGAVPETDTQYF.